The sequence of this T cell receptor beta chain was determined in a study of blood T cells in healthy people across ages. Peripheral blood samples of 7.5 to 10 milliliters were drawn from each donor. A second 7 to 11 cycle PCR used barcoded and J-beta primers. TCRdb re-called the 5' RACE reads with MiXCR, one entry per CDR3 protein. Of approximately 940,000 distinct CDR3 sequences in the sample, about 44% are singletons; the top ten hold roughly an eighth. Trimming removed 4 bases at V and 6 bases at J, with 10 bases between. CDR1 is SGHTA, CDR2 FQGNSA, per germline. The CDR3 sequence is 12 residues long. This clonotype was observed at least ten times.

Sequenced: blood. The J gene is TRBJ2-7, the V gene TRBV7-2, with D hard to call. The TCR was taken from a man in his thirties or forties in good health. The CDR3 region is CASSSAAFEQYF. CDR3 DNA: TGTGCCAGCAGCTCCGCCGCGTTCGAGCAGTACTTC.